This T cell receptor beta chain came from a study of T cells expressing NK-cell markers (dated by TCRdb to the early 2020s). Context from the whole study: Three sorted T-cell subsets (CD3+CD56+NKG2C+, CD3+CD56+NKG2C- and CD3+CD56-NKG2C+) from under ten donors had their TCR beta-chain repertoires profiled. Libraries were sequenced as 2 x 150 bp reads on Illumina HiSeq 2000/2500, MiSeq or NextSeq. Of the eight sequenced donors, seven were found to be HCMV-seropositive and one was found to be HCMV-seronegative. The study sequenced eight donors, all healthy volunteers chosen at random: three men and five women.

CDR1 and CDR2 were assigned from the germline V gene (reference sequence) as DFQATT and SNEGSKA. The CDR3 runs 15 amino acids, cysteine and phenylalanine included. DNA was not recorded. Summary of the overall study and its limitations: For six donors, the dominant CD3+CD56+NKG2C+ clonotypes were among the top 10 CD8+ clonotypes and accounted for 1.0-7.0% of CD8+ T cells. Those dominant clonotypes were again the most abundant among CD3+CD56-NKG2C+ cells in several donors, at roughly 25-65%. Whether the expanded NKG2C-expressing T cell clones were specific for HCMV antigens was left unclear.

Regarding this clonotype: Its antigen target is currently unknown.

The reads were generated on an Illumina HiSeq 2000. TCR beta cDNA libraries were prepared using 5'RACE template switching, which introduced a universal primer site and unique molecular identifiers. Priming for cDNA synthesis came from the TCR beta constant segment, and two successive PCR amplification steps followed. The source study handled its data this way. MIGEC handled demultiplexing of the reads and grouping by UMI, while MiTCR was used to assemble and quantify clonotypes. Only TCR cDNA sequences supported by at least two reads were kept to exclude erroneous sequences. The tcR package was used for downstream repertoire analysis, and clonotypes were matched between fractions using CDR3 nucleotide sequence together with V segment. VDJmatch was used to annotate antigen specificity against VDJdb, with one amino acid substitution in CDR3 permitted. Reprocessed by TCRdb, the reads give a single entry per CDR3 protein sequence, without DNA. TCRdb's processing, not the authors' own work, is the source of the V and J calls. The table held for this sample gives roughly 380,000 distinct CDR3 sequences. The ten biggest clones cover under 6.5% of the sample.

HCMV-specific IgG was detected in serum with a commercial ELISA kit to determine HCMV serostatus. Ficoll density gradient centrifugation was used to isolate peripheral blood mononuclear cells from blood. The sequenced sample was blood T cells: a sorted CD56 or NKG2C T cell subset, CD4+ or CD8+ T cells, or bulk PBMC T cells (not recorded which). In this chain, TRBV20-1 is recombined with TRBJ1-1; TCRdb picks TRBD1, but there is no DNA to check that call. The receptor comes from a man between 18 and 69 years old in good health. The CDR3 has the sequence CSAKQGYAITTEAFF.